This TCR beta chain is drawn from a study of vaccination and CD4 T cells after COVID-19. CD4+ T cells that had been cultured provided DNA sequenced with the Oncomine TCR Beta short-read assay. TCRdb recomputed calls from the PCR reads with MiXCR, one row per CDR3 protein. Found here are some 16,000 distinct CDR3 sequences, around 53% of them singletons; the top ten hold roughly an eighth. V was cut by 0 bases and J by 6 bases, with 9 bases left in between. The CDR3 spans 13 residues. The germline gives CDR1 SGHRS, CDR2 YFSETQ. This clonotype has just a few counts. Antigen unknown. Regarding treatment: approximately 9-day PBMC culture with coronavirus spike peptide pools or control peptides (ViraFEST assay).

The rearrangement links TRBV5-1 to TRBJ1-2; D gene ambiguous. The clonotype comes from a human donor who had recovered from COVID-19. The material sequenced was CD4+ T cells from blood, cultured in vitro. CDR3 amino acids: CASSLAAGNGYTF. In DNA form, the CDR3 reads TGCGCCAGCAGCTTGGCAGCGGGAAATGGCTACACCTTC.